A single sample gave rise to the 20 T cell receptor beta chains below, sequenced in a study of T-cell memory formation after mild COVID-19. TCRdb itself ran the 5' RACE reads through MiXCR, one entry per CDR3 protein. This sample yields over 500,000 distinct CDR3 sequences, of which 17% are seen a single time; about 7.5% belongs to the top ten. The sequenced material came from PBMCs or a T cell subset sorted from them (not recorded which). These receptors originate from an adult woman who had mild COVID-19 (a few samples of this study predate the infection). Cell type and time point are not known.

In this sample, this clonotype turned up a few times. CDR3 in DNA: TGCAGTGCTCCGAGCGATGGGAGTTCCGAGACCCAGTACTTC. Translation gives CSAPSDGSSETQYF. The V call is TRBV20-1, the J call TRBJ2-5; maybe TRBD2 (5 bases). CDR3 length: 14 amino acids. V lost 5 bases and J lost 5, with 18 bases in between. Per germline, CDR1 DFQATT and CDR2 SNEGSKA (reference sequence).

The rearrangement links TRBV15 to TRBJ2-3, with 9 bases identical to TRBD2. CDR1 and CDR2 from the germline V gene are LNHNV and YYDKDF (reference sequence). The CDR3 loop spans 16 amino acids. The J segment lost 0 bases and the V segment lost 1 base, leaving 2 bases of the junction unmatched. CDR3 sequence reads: CATSRGLAESTDTQYF. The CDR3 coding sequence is TGTGCCACCAGCAGAGGACTAGCGGAAAGCACAGATACGCAGTATTTT.

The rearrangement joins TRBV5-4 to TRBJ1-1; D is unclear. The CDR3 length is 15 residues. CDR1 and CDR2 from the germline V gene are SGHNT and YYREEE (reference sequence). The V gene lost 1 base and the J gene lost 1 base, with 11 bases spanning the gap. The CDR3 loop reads CASSLYGESNTEAFF. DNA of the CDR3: TGTGCCAGCAGCTTGTATGGGGAGTCGAACACTGAAGCTTTCTTT.

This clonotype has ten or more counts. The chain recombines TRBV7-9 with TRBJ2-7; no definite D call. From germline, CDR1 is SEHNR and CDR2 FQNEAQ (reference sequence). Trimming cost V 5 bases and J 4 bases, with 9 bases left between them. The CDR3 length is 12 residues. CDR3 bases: TGTGCCAGCAGCGCCGCTACGTACGAGCAGTACTTC. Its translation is CASSAATYEQYF. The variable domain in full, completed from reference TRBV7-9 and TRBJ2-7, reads DTGVSQNPRHKITKRGQNVTFRCDPISEHNRLYWYRQTLGQGPEFLTYFQNEAQLEKSRLLSDRFSAERPKGSFSTLEIQRTEQGDSAMYLCASSAATYEQYFGPGTRLTVT.

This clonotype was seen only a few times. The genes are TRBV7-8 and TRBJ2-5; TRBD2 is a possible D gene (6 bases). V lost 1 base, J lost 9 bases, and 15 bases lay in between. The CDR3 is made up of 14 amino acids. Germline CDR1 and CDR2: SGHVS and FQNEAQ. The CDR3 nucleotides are TGTGCCAGCAGCTTAGAGGAGGGCCGGATCGCCCAGTACTTC. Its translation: CASSLEEGRIAQYF.

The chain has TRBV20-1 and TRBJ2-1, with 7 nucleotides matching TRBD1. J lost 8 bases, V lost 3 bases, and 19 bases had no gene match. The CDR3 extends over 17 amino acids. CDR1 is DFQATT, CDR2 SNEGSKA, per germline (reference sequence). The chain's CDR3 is CSARGRLPYRTGYEQFF. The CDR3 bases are TGCAGTGCTAGGGGTCGGCTACCCTATAGGACAGGCTATGAGCAGTTCTTC.

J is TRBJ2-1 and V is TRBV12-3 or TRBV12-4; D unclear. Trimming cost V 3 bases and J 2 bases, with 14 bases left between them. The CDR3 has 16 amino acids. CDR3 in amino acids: CASSFSAIGAYNEQFF. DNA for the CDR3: TGTGCCAGCAGTTTTTCAGCGATCGGTGCCTACAATGAGCAGTTCTTC.

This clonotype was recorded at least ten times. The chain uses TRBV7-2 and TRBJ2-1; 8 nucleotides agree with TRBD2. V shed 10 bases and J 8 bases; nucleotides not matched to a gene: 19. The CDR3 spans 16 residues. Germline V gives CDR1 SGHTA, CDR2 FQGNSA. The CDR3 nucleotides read TGTGCCATCTCCTCTGGGCGGGAGGTATTTTGGGATGAGCAGTTCTTC. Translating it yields CAISSGREVFWDEQFF.

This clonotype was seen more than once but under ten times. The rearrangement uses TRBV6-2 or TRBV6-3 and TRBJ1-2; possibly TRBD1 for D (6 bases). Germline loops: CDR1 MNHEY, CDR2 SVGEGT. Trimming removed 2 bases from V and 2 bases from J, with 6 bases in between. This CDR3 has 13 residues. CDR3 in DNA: TGTGCCAGCAGTTACCAGGGGAACTATGGCTACACCTTC. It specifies CASSYQGNYGYTF.

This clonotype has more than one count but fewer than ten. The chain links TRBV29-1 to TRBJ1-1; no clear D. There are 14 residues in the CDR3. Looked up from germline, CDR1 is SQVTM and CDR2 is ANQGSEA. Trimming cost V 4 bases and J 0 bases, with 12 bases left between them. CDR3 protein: CSVGVWEMNTEAFF. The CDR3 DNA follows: TGCAGCGTTGGCGTCTGGGAAATGAACACTGAAGCTTTCTTT.

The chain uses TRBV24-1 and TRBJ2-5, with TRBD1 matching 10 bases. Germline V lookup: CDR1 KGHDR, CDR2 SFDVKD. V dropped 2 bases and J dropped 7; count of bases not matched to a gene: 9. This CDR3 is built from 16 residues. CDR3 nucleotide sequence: TGTGCCACCAGTGATTCCTCATACGGACAGGGGGGGACCCAGTACTTC. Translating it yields CATSDSSYGQGGTQYF.

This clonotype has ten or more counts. The CDR3 here is CASTEGRVHPYEQYF. In DNA form, the CDR3 reads TGTGCCAGCACCGAAGGGAGGGTTCACCCCTACGAGCAGTACTTC. The rearrangement links TRBV7-2 to TRBJ2-7; 7 nucleotides line up with TRBD2. The length of the CDR3 is 15 residues. The V segment lost 7 bases and the J segment 2 bases; nucleotides outside the gene matches: 11. Germline loops: CDR1 SGHTA, CDR2 FQGNSA.

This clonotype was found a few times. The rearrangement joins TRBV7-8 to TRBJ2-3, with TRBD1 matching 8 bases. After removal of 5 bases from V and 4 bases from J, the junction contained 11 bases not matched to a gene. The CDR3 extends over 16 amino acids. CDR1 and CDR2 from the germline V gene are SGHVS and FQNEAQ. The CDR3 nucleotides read TGTGCCAGCAGCCCTCAGGGGGCGGTTCGAGCAGATACGCAGTATTTT. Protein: CASSPQGAVRADTQYF.

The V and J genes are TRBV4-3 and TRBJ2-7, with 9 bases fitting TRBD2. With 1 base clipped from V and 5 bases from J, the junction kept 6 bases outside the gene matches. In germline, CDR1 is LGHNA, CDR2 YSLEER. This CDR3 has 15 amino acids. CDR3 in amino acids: CASSQGLAVWDEQYF. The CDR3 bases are TGCGCCAGCAGCCAAGGACTAGCGGTATGGGACGAGCAGTACTTC.

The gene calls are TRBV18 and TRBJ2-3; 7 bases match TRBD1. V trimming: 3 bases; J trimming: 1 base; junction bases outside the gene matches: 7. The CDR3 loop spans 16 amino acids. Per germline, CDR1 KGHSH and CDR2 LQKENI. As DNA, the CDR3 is TGTGCCAGCTCACCGCCGCGACAGGGAGGCACAGATACGCAGTATTTT. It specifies CASSPPRQGGTDTQYF.

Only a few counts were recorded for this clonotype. DNA of the CDR3: TGTGCCAGCTCACCGTACGGCGCGGGAGACTCCTACGAGCAGTACTTC. As protein: CASSPYGAGDSYEQYF. The genes are TRBV18 and TRBJ2-7, with 7 bases matching TRBD2. Per germline, CDR1 KGHSH and CDR2 LQKENI. This CDR3 is 16 amino acids long. Trimming at V came to 3 bases and at J to 0 bases, leaving 8 bases not matched to a gene. The full variable domain, rest sourced from reference TRBV18 and TRBJ2-7, is NAGVMQNPRHLVRRRGQEARLRCSPMKGHSHVYWYRQLPEEGLKFMVYLQKENIIDESGMPKERFSAEFPKEGPSILRIQQVVRGDSAAYFCASSPYGAGDSYEQYFGPGTRLTVT.

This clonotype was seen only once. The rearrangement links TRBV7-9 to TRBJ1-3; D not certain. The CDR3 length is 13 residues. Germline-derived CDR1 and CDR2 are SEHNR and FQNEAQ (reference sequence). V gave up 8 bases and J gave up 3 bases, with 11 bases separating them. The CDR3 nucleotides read TGTGCCAGCGACCCAGGCGATGGAAACACCATATATTTT. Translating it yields CASDPGDGNTIYF.

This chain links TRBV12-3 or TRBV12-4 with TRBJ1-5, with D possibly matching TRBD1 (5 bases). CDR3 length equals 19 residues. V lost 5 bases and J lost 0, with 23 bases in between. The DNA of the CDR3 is TGTGCCAGCAGTCCCCGTGACGGTTCGGGGGTTTATAGCAATCAGCCCCAGCATTTT. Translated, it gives CASSPRDGSGVYSNQPQHF.

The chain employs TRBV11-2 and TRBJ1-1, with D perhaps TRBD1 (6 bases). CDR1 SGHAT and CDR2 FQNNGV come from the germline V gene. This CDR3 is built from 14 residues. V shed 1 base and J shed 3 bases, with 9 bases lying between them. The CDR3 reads CASSLGHRDTEAFF. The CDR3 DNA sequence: TGTGCCAGCAGCTTAGGCCACAGGGACACTGAAGCTTTCTTT. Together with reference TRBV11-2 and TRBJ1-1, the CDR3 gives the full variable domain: EAGVAQSPRYKIIEKRQSVAFWCNPISGHATLYWYQQILGQGPKLLIQFQNNGVVDDSQLPKDRFSAERLKGVDSTLKIQPAKLEDSAVYLCASSLGHRDTEAFFGQGTRLTVV.

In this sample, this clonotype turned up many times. Here the CDR3 DNA reads TGTGCCAGCAGCTTAGTTGGGTTTTCCTACGAGCAGTACTTC. Translated, it gives CASSLVGFSYEQYF. This chain connects TRBV7-9 to TRBJ2-7; D uncertain. The V end was cut by 1 base, the J end by 1 base, with 8 bases between. CDR1 and CDR2 from the germline V gene are SEHNR and FQNEAQ (reference sequence). There are 14 residues in the CDR3. The full variable domain, its missing parts supplied by reference TRBV7-9 and TRBJ2-7, is DTGVSQNPRHKITKRGQNVTFRCDPISEHNRLYWYRQTLGQGPEFLTYFQNEAQLEKSRLLSDRFSAERPKGSFSTLEIQRTEQGDSAMYLCASSLVGFSYEQYFGPGTRLTVT.